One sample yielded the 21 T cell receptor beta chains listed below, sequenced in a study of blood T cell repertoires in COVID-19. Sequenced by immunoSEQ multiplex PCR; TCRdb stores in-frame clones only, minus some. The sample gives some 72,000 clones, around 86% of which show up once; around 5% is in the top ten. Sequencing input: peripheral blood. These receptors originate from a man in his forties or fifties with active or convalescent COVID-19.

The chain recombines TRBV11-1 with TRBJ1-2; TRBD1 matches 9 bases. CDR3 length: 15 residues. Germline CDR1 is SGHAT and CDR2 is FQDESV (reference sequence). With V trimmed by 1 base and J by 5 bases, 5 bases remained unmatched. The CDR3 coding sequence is TGTGCCAGCAGCTTAGGGGACAGGGATGATTATGGCTACACCTTC. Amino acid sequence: CASSLGDRDDYGYTF.

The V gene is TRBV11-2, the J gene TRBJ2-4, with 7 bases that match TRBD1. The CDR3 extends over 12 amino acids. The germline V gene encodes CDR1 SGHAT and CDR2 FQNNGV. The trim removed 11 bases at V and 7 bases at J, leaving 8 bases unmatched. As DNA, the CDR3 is TGTGCCTCCCGGGACAGCACTAACATTCAGTACTTC. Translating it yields CASRDSTNIQYF. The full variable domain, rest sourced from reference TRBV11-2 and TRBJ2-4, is EAGVAQSPRYKIIEKRQSVAFWCNPISGHATLYWYQQILGQGPKLLIQFQNNGVVDDSQLPKDRFSAERLKGVDSTLKIQPAKLEDSAVYLCASRDSTNIQYFGAGTRLSVL.

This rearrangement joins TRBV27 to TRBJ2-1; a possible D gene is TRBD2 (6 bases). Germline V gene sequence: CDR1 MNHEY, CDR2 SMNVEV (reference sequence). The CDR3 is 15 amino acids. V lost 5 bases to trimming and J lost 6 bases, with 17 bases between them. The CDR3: CASSPLTGLPNEQFF. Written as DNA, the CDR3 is TGTGCCAGCAGTCCGTTAACGGGACTCCCCAATGAGCAGTTCTTC.

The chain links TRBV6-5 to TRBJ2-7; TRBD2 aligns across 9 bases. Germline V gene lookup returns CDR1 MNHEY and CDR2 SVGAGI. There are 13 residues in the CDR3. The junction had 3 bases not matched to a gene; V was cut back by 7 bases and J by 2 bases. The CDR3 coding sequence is TGTGCCAGCAAGACTAGCGGAACCTACGAGCAGTACGTC. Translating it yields CASKTSGTYEQYV.

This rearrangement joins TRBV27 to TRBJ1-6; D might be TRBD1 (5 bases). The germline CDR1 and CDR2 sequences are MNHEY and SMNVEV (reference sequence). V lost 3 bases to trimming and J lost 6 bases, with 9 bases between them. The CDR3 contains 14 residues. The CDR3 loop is CASSFGRVNSPLHF. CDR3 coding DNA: TGTGCCAGCAGTTTTGGCAGGGTTAATTCACCCCTCCACTTT.

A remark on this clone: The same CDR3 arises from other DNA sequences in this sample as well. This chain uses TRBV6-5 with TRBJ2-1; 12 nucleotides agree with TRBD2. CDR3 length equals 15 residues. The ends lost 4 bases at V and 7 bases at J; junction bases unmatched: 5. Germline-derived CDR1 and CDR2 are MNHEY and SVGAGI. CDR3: CASSLTSGGINEQFF. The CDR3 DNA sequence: TGTGCCAGCAGTTTAACTAGCGGGGGGATAAATGAGCAGTTCTTC.

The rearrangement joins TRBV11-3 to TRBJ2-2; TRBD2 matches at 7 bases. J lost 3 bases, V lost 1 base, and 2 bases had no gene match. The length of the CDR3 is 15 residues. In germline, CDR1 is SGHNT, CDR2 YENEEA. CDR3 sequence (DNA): TGTGCCAGCAGCTTAGGCGGGGGAGACACCGGGGAGCTGTTTTTT. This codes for CASSLGGGDTGELFF.

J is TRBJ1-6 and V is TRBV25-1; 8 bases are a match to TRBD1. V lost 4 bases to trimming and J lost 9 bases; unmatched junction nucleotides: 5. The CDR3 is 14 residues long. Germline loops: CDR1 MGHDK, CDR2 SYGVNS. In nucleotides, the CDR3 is TGTGCCAGCAGTGCGGACAGGGAACGTTCACCCCTCCACTTT. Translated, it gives CASSADRERSPLHF.

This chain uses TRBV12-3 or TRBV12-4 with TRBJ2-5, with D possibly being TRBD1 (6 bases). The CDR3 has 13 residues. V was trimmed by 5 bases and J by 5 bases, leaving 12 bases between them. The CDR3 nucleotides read TGTGCCAGCAGTCCCGGACAGAGGGAGACCCAGTACTTC. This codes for CASSPGQRETQYF.

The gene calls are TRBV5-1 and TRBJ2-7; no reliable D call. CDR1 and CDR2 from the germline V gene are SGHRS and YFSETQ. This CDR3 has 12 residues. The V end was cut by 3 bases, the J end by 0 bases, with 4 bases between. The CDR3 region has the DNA TGCGCCAGCAGCTCGAGCTCCTACGAGCAGTACGTC. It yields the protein CASSSSSYEQYV.

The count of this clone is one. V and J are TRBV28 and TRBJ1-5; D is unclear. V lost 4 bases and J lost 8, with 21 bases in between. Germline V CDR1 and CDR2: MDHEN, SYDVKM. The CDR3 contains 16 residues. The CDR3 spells CASSSEDGRRVKPQHF. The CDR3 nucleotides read TGTGCCAGCAGTTCCGAGGATGGGAGAAGGGTCAAGCCCCAGCATTTT. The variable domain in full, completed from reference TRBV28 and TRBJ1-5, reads DVKVTQSSRYLVKRTGEKVFLECVQDMDHENMFWYRQDPGLGLRLIYFSYDVKMKEKGDIPEGYSVSREKKERFSLILESASTNQTSMYLCASSSEDGRRVKPQHFGDGTRLSIL.

The CDR3 loop is CASSSQETQYF. CDR3 nucleotide sequence: TGCGCCAGCAGCTCACAAGAGACCCAGTACTTC. V usage is TRBV5-1 and J usage is TRBJ2-5; D remains ambiguous. Deletions cut 3 bases from V and 2 bases from J, with 2 bases between. CDR1 is SGHRS, CDR2 YFSETQ, per germline. The length of the CDR3 is 11 residues.

CDR3 loop: CASSLAEENNSPLHF. Here the CDR3 DNA reads TGCGCCAGCAGCTTGGCCGAGGAGAATAATTCACCCCTCCACTTT. The chain joins TRBV5-1 to TRBJ1-6; D gene ambiguous. Germline lookup yields CDR1 SGHRS and CDR2 YFSETQ. V was clipped by 0 bases and J by 5 bases, with 9 bases between them. CDR3 length: 15 residues.

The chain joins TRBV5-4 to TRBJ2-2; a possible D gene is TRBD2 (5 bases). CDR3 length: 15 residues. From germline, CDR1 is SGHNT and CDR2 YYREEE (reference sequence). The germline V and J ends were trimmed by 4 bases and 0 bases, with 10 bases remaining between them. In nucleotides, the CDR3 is TGTGCCAGCAGCAAGGACTCGGCGAACACCGGGGAGCTGTTTTTT. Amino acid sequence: CASSKDSANTGELFF. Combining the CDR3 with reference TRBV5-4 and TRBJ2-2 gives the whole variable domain ETGVTQSPTHLIKTRGQQVTLRCSSQSGHNTVSWYQQALGQGPQFIFQYYREEENGRGNFPPRFSGLQFPNYSSELNVNALELDDSALYLCASSKDSANTGELFFGEGSRLTVL.

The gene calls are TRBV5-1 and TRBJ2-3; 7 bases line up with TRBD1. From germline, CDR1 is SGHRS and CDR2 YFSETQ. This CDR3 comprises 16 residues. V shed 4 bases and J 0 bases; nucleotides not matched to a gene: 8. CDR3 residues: CASSRGQIGSTDTQYF. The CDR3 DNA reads TGCGCCAGCAGCCGGGGACAGATCGGAAGCACAGATACGCAGTATTTT.

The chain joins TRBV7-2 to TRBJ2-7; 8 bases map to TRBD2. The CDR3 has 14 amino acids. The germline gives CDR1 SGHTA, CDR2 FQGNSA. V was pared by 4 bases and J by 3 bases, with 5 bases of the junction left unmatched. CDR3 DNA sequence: TGTGCCAGCAGCTCCCCCCGGGGGGGCTACGAGCAGTACTTC. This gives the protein CASSSPRGGYEQYF. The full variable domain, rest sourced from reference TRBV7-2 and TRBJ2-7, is GAGVSQSPSNKVTEKGKDVELRCDPISGHTALYWYRQSLGQGLEFLIYFQGNSAPDKSGLPSDRFSAERTGGSVSTLTIQRTQQEDSAVYLCASSSPRGGYEQYFGPGTRLTVT.

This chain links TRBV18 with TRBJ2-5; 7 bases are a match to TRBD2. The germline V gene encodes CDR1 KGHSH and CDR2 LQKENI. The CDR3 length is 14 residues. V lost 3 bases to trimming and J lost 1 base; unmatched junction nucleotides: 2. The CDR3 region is CASSPTSSQETQYF. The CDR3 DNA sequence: TGTGCCAGCTCACCGACTAGCAGCCAAGAGACCCAGTACTTC.

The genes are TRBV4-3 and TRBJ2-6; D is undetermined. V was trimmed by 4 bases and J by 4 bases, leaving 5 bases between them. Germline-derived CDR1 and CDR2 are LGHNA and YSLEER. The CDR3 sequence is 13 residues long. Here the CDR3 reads CASSPEGANVLTF. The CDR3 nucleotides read TGCGCCAGCAGCCCCGAGGGGGCCAACGTCCTGACTTTC.

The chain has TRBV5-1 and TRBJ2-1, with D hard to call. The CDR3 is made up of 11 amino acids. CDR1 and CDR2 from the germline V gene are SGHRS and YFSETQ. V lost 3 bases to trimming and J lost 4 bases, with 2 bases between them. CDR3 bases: TGCGCCAGCAGCTCATACAATGAGCAGTTCTTC. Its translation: CASSSYNEQFF.

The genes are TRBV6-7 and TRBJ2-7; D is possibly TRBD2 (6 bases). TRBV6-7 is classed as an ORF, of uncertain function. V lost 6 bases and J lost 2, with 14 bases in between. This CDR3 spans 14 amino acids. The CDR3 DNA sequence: TGTGCCAGCAGCGGGACTCAGGGAACCTACGAGCAGTACGTC. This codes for CASSGTQGTYEQYV.

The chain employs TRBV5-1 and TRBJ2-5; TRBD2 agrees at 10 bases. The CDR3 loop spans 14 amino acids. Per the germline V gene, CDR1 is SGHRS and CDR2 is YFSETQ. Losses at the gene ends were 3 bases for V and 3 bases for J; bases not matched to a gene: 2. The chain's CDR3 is CASSSAGGEETQYF. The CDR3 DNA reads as TGCGCCAGCAGCTCAGCGGGGGGGGAAGAGACCCAGTACTTC.